This T cell receptor beta chain was sequenced during a study of identical twins. General study points: Memory repertoires showed no such pattern, whereas abundant cord blood beta clonotypes carried fewer insertions. Possibly, invariant MAIT and iNKT cells partly confounded zero-insertion analyses.

TCRdb reanalysed the 5' RACE reads using MiXCR and keeps one entry per CDR3 protein. The sample records some 760,000 distinct CDR3 sequences, 15% to 20% being singletons. This clonotype appeared a few times. Its antigen is as yet unknown. Germline loops: CDR1 SGHRS, CDR2 YFSETQ. CDR3 length: 13 amino acids. V lost 4 bases to trimming and J lost 0 bases, with 6 bases between them. Separately, the same data were catalogued under a study of T cells expressing NK-cell markers. That source reports: Sorting was restricted to alpha-beta TCR T cells by an anti-gamma-delta TCR antibody in several experiments. Nothing established the HCMV specificity of expanded NKG2C+ T cell clones.

The sequencing sample was made of PBMCs. This chain joins TRBV5-1 and TRBJ2-3; no firm D call. This TCR derives from a woman aged 18-29 years in good health. This CDR3 is CASSTSSTDTQYF. The CDR3 DNA sequence: TGCGCCAGCAGCACTTCTAGCACAGATACGCAGTATTTT.